These 32 T cell receptor beta chains share one sample of origin, sequenced in a study of glioma-infiltrating T cells after dendritic cell vaccination. Documented time point: after dendritic cell vaccination, including at tumor progression/relapse. Sequencing was performed with immunoSEQ multiplex PCR; in TCRdb, only in-frame clones are kept and a portion is missing. The sample lists 91,000 or so clones; around 80% were seen once. Sequenced material: blood, taken after dendritic cell vaccination. These receptors were obtained from a human donor with glioblastoma.

The chain's CDR3 is CASSYSRGANYGYTF. CDR3 sequence (DNA): TGTGCCAGCAGTTACAGCCGGGGAGCAAACTATGGCTACACCTTC. V usage is TRBV6-5 and J usage is TRBJ1-2; no reliable D call. V was pared by 2 bases and J by 2 bases, with 12 bases between. Germline CDR1 MNHEY, CDR2 SVGAGI. The CDR3 is made up of 15 amino acids.

CDR3 loop: CASSPLAGGSTDTQYF. CDR3 in DNA: TGTGCCAGCAGCCCGCTAGCGGGAGGTTCAACAGATACGCAGTATTTT. The V and J genes are TRBV7-6 and TRBJ2-3; 11 nucleotides align to TRBD2. This CDR3 has 16 residues. Trimming cost V 5 bases and J 3 bases; bases outside gene matches: 7. Germline loops: CDR1 SGHVS, CDR2 FNYEAQ.

The J gene is TRBJ1-5, the V gene TRBV19; 7 positions agree with TRBD1. The CDR3 totals 15 residues. The V segment lost 3 bases and the J segment 7 bases; nucleotides outside the gene matches: 9. From germline, CDR1 is LNHDA and CDR2 SQIVND (reference sequence). CDR3 amino acids: CASSIRQGVGQPQHF. The CDR3 DNA reads as TGTGCCAGTAGTATTCGGCAGGGGGTCGGGCAGCCCCAGCATTTT.

In this sample, this clone turned up a few times. V usage is TRBV6-5 and J usage is TRBJ1-1, with TRBD1 identical over 12 bases. This CDR3 is 16 amino acids long. Germline V lookup: CDR1 MNHEY, CDR2 SVGAGI. V shed 2 bases, J shed 4 bases, and the junction held 5 bases outside the gene matches. The CDR3 reads CASSYRGTGGPTEAFF. DNA for the CDR3: TGTGCCAGCAGTTACAGGGGGACAGGGGGCCCCACTGAAGCTTTCTTT.

The rearrangement uses TRBV19 and TRBJ1-1; D is undetermined. The CDR3 is made up of 12 amino acids. V lost 3 bases and J 11 bases, leaving 13 bases between the germline ends. Germline loops: CDR1 LNHDA, CDR2 SQIVND (reference sequence). The CDR3 bases are TGTGCCAGTAGTATTGGTAAGATTCAGGCTTTCTTT. This codes for CASSIGKIQAFF.

This chain links TRBV28 with TRBJ1-5; D might be TRBD1 (5 bases). Germline V gives CDR1 MDHEN, CDR2 SYDVKM. V shed 2 bases and J shed 7 bases, with 12 bases lying between them. This CDR3 has 14 amino acids. In DNA form, the CDR3 reads TGTGCCAGCAGTTTAGGGGCAGGGCGGCAGCCCCAGCATTTT. Protein sequence: CASSLGAGRQPQHF.

The rearrangement links TRBV6-5 to TRBJ2-2; perhaps TRBD1 as D (6 bases). This CDR3 has 15 residues. Trimming left V 6 bases short and J 3 bases short, with 14 bases between. Germline CDR1 MNHEY, CDR2 SVGAGI. The CDR3 DNA reads TGTGCCAGCAGAAATCCCACAGGGCACACCGGGGAGCTGTTTTTT. Its translation: CASRNPTGHTGELFF.

The V and J genes are TRBV29-1 and TRBJ2-2; 10 nucleotides match TRBD2. Germline CDR1 reads SQVTM; CDR2 reads ANQGSEA. There are 15 residues in the CDR3. After removal of 5 bases from V and 1 base from J, the junction contained 4 bases not matched to a gene. The CDR3: CSVSGLAQNTGELFF. The CDR3 region has the DNA TGCAGCGTTTCGGGACTAGCGCAGAACACCGGGGAGCTGTTTTTT.

The chain uses TRBV5-1 and TRBJ1-1; D possibly corresponds to TRBD1 (5 bases). The germline V gene encodes CDR1 SGHRS and CDR2 YFSETQ. V lost 4 bases, J lost 5 bases, and 15 bases lay in between. The CDR3 extends over 14 amino acids. This CDR3 reads CASSPHRLGTEAFF. The CDR3 DNA follows: TGCGCCAGCAGCCCCCACAGGCTTGGGACTGAAGCTTTCTTT.

The sample holds a few counts of this clone. This chain links TRBV2 with TRBJ2-3, with a possible D match to TRBD2 (7 bases). The CDR3 is 15 amino acids. Germline CDR1 SNHLY, CDR2 FYNNEI. Trimming cost V 6 bases and J 2 bases, with 15 bases left between them. The CDR3: CASRQTGGPTDTQYF. CDR3 DNA: TGTGCCAGCAGACAAACGGGGGGCCCCACAGATACGCAGTATTTT.

This rearrangement joins TRBV7-9 to TRBJ1-2; D ambiguous. The CDR3 contains 16 residues. The germline V and J ends were trimmed by 3 bases and 4 bases, with 18 bases remaining between them. Germline CDR1 and CDR2: SEHNR and FQNEAQ (reference sequence). This CDR3 is CASSLAAAGPAYGYTF. The DNA of the CDR3 is TGTGCCAGCAGCTTGGCCGCCGCGGGCCCTGCCTATGGCTACACCTTC. Supplemented by reference TRBV7-9 and TRBJ1-2, the full variable domain reads DTGVSQNPRHKITKRGQNVTFRCDPISEHNRLYWYRQTLGQGPEFLTYFQNEAQLEKSRLLSDRFSAERPKGSFSTLEIQRTEQGDSAMYLCASSLAAAGPAYGYTFGSGTRLTVV.

The gene calls are TRBV28 and TRBJ1-2, with a possible D match to TRBD1 (6 bases). The CDR3 extends over 16 amino acids. Trimming removed 6 bases at V and 2 bases at J, with 19 bases between. Per the germline V gene, CDR1 is MDHEN and CDR2 is SYDVKM. DNA for the CDR3: TGTGCCAGCAGCACCCCTCAGGGGATTAGCAACTATGGCTACACCTTC. Amino acid sequence: CASSTPQGISNYGYTF.

V gene TRBV9 combines with J gene TRBJ2-7; 10 nucleotides line up with TRBD1. This CDR3 is built from 14 residues. The germline V gene encodes CDR1 SGDLS and CDR2 YYNGEE. Trimming removed 0 bases from V and 3 bases from J; junction bases left unmatched: 0. CDR3 loop: CASSVGDRGYEQYF. DNA for the CDR3: TGTGCCAGCAGCGTAGGGGACAGGGGCTACGAGCAGTACTTC. The whole variable domain, remainder taken from reference TRBV9 and TRBJ2-7, is DSGVTQTPKHLITATGQRVTLRCSPRSGDLSVYWYQQSLDQGLQFLIQYYNGEERAKGNILERFSAQQFPDLHSELNLSSLELGDSALYFCASSVGDRGYEQYFGPGTRLTVT.

The count of this clone is one. The chain carries TRBV6-5 and TRBJ1-2, with TRBD1 identical over 7 bases. The CDR3 contains 12 residues. Germline V lookup: CDR1 MNHEY, CDR2 SVGAGI. Trimming cost V 3 bases and J 6 bases; bases outside gene matches: 1. The chain's CDR3 is CASSYRGHGYTF. CDR3 DNA: TGTGCCAGCAGTTATAGGGGGCATGGCTACACCTTC.

This rearrangement joins TRBV11-1 to TRBJ1-1; D gene unclear. V gave up 4 bases and J gave up 1 base, with 7 bases separating them. This CDR3 contains 13 residues. Germline CDR1 is SGHAT and CDR2 is FQDESV (reference sequence). The CDR3 DNA sequence: TGTGCCAGCAGCTATTACAAGAACACTGAAGCTTTCTTT. The encoded protein is CASSYYKNTEAFF. Looking up the rest from reference TRBV11-1 and TRBJ1-1 gives the full variable domain: EAEVAQSPRYKITEKSQAVAFWCDPISGHATLYWYRQILGQGPELLVQFQDESVVDDSQLPKDRFSAERLKGVDSTLKIQPAELGDSAMYLCASSYYKNTEAFFGQGTRLTVV.

This clone was seen a few times. The chain employs TRBV5-6 and TRBJ2-1, with 13 bases matching TRBD2. Germline values: CDR1 SGHDT, CDR2 YYEEEE. V lost 3 bases and J lost 2; bases outside the gene matches: 2. There are 16 residues in the CDR3. CDR3 nucleotides: TGTGCCAGCAGCTACGGACTAGCGGGGGCCTACAATGAGCAGTTCTTC. Translating it yields CASSYGLAGAYNEQFF.

This chain joins TRBV6-5 and TRBJ2-1; 9 positions match TRBD1. This CDR3 is built from 14 residues. In germline, CDR1 is MNHEY, CDR2 SVGAGI. J lost 2 bases, V lost 5 bases, and 1 base had no gene match. The CDR3 DNA sequence: TGTGCCAGCAGTCGGGACAGGGCCTACAATGAGCAGTTCTTC. As protein: CASSRDRAYNEQFF.

This clone was counted a single time. The chain links TRBV6-4 to TRBJ2-1; D might be TRBD1 (6 bases). The V gene lost 0 bases and the J gene lost 6 bases, with 12 bases spanning the gap. Germline CDR1 is MRHNA and CDR2 is SNTAGT. The CDR3 has 15 residues. CDR3 in DNA: TGTGCCAGCAGTGACTCCCTGGGGGCGCGCAATGAGCAGTTCTTC. Amino acid sequence: CASSDSLGARNEQFF.

This chain connects TRBV9 to TRBJ2-1; 7 positions match TRBD2. In germline, CDR1 is SGDLS, CDR2 YYNGEE. Unmatched junction bases numbered 4, after V lost 0 bases and J lost 1 base. This CDR3 is built from 16 residues. The CDR3 is CASSVGIAGSYNEQFF. The CDR3 coding sequence is TGTGCCAGCAGCGTAGGAATAGCGGGTTCCTACAATGAGCAGTTCTTC. Combining the CDR3 with reference TRBV9 and TRBJ2-1 gives the whole variable domain DSGVTQTPKHLITATGQRVTLRCSPRSGDLSVYWYQQSLDQGLQFLIQYYNGEERAKGNILERFSAQQFPDLHSELNLSSLELGDSALYFCASSVGIAGSYNEQFFGPGTRLTVL.

The V call is TRBV7-3, the J call TRBJ2-1, with 14 bases lining up with TRBD2. V dropped 3 bases and J dropped 9; count of bases not matched to a gene: 7. The germline CDR1 and CDR2 sequences are SGHTA and FQGTGA. The CDR3 is 16 amino acids. The CDR3 loop is CASSLVGTSGRGEQFF. CDR3 coding DNA: TGTGCCAGCAGCTTGGTTGGGACTAGCGGGAGAGGTGAGCAGTTCTTC.

The chain couples TRBV9 to TRBJ1-3; TRBD1 is a possible D gene (6 bases). Looked up from germline, CDR1 is SGDLS and CDR2 is YYNGEE. CDR3 length: 15 residues. V lost 3 bases to trimming and J lost 0 bases, with 10 bases between them. The DNA of the CDR3 is TGTGCCAGCAGCGAGGACAGCGACTCTGGAAACACCATATATTTT. It specifies CASSEDSDSGNTIYF.

V is TRBV19 and J is TRBJ2-5; 7 bases align to TRBD2. The DNA end lines up better with TRBJ2-7; the J call may be wrong. The germline V gene has CDR1 LNHDA and CDR2 SQIVND (reference sequence). The length of the CDR3 is 13 residues. The CDR3 spells CASTPTGGSEQYF. For the CDR3, the DNA is TGTGCCAGTACCCCCACCGGGGGGAGCGAGCAGTACTTC.

The chain is built from TRBV9 and TRBJ1-1; D call uncertain. Per the germline V gene, CDR1 is SGDLS and CDR2 is YYNGEE. CDR3 length equals 14 residues. V was pared by 2 bases and J by 2 bases, with 10 bases between. CDR3 residues: CASSVRDYNTEAFF. CDR3 coding DNA: TGTGCCAGCAGCGTCCGGGATTATAACACTGAAGCTTTCTTT.

This clone was seen more than once but under ten times. V and J are TRBV2 and TRBJ2-7, with no clear D. There are 12 residues in the CDR3. Germline V gene sequence: CDR1 SNHLY, CDR2 FYNNEI. V was pared by 4 bases and J by 2 bases, with 6 bases between. The CDR3 protein is CASSGAPYEQYF. CDR3 in DNA: TGTGCCAGCAGTGGGGCCCCCTACGAGCAGTACTTC. Using reference TRBV2 and TRBJ2-7 for the parts outside the CDR3, the full variable domain is EPEVTQTPSHQVTQMGQEVILRCVPISNHLYFYWYRQILGQKVEFLVSFYNNEISEKSEIFDDQFSVERPDGSNFTLKIRSTKLEDSAMYFCASSGAPYEQYFGPGTRLTVT.

This clone turned up a few times. The V call is TRBV5-4, the J call TRBJ2-7; possible D gene TRBD2, 5 bases. CDR1 is SGHNT, CDR2 YYREEE, per germline (reference sequence). This CDR3 region has 14 residues. The germline V and J ends were trimmed by 0 bases and 5 bases, with 12 bases remaining between them. CDR3: CASSLASRTHEQYF. Here the CDR3 DNA reads TGTGCCAGCAGCTTGGCCTCAAGGACTCACGAGCAGTACTTC.

The V call is TRBV9, the J call TRBJ2-5; D is perhaps TRBD2 (6 bases). Trimming shortened V by 4 bases and J by 3 bases, and 13 bases separated the two germline ends. The CDR3 runs to 14 residues. The germline gives CDR1 SGDLS, CDR2 YYNGEE. The CDR3: CASSRGRQEETQYF. In nucleotides, the CDR3 is TGTGCCAGCAGCAGAGGGAGGCAGGAAGAGACCCAGTACTTC.

The chain is built from TRBV9 and TRBJ2-3, with 8 bases fitting TRBD2. The CDR3 is 15 residues long. The germline V gene encodes CDR1 SGDLS and CDR2 YYNGEE. The J segment lost 2 bases and the V segment lost 2 bases, leaving 4 bases of the junction unmatched. CDR3 in amino acids: CASSVAGGITDTQYF. CDR3 in DNA: TGTGCCAGCAGCGTCGCGGGAGGTATCACAGATACGCAGTATTTT.

The V and J genes are TRBV11-2 and TRBJ2-1; 8 positions agree with TRBD2. J lost 10 bases, V lost 2 bases, and 13 bases had no gene match. Germline V gives CDR1 SGHAT, CDR2 FQNNGV. The CDR3 runs 16 residues. DNA of the CDR3: TGTGCCAGCAGCTTAAGGGTGAAAGCGGGGGTGGGGGAGCAGTTCTTC. As protein: CASSLRVKAGVGEQFF.

The chain couples TRBV9 to TRBJ2-6, with 8 bases that match TRBD1. This CDR3 spans 17 amino acids. The V and J ends lost 3 bases and 0 bases, in that order; junction bases with no gene match: 5. From germline, CDR1 is SGDLS and CDR2 YYNGEE. CDR3 region: CASSADTGGSGANVLTF. CDR3 in DNA: TGTGCCAGCAGCGCGGATACAGGGGGCTCTGGGGCCAACGTCCTGACTTTC.

The rearrangement uses TRBV2 and TRBJ1-2, with D perhaps matching TRBD1 (6 bases). The V and J ends lost 6 bases and 2 bases respectively, with 19 bases between them. From germline, CDR1 is SNHLY and CDR2 FYNNEI. The CDR3 is 16 amino acids. CDR3 DNA sequence: TGTGCCAGCAGGGGGGCCCGGGGGGTTTCAAACTATGGCTACACCTTC. Its translation is CASRGARGVSNYGYTF.

This rearrangement joins TRBV7-6 to TRBJ2-3; 13 bases fit TRBD2. Germline CDR1 is SGHVS and CDR2 is FNYEAQ. The CDR3 totals 15 residues. Trimming removed 0 bases from V and 6 bases from J; junction bases left unmatched: 0. This CDR3 reads CASSLAGLAGDTQYF. The CDR3 DNA reads as TGTGCCAGCAGCTTAGCGGGACTAGCGGGGGATACGCAGTATTTT.

The V gene is TRBV7-9, the J gene TRBJ2-2; 11 positions match TRBD1. V lost 4 bases, J lost 5 bases, and 3 bases stayed unmatched. Germline loops: CDR1 SEHNR, CDR2 FQNEAQ (reference sequence). This CDR3 region has 15 residues. This CDR3 is CASSSGQGGTGELFF. In DNA form, the CDR3 reads TGTGCCAGCAGCTCGGGACAGGGGGGGACCGGGGAGCTGTTTTTT.